A single sample gave rise to the 4 T cell receptor beta chains below, sequenced in a study of blood T cell repertoires in COVID-19. Clones were read by immunoSEQ multiplex PCR, and TCRdb kept only the in-frame ones, dropping some. The sample has under 250,000 clones, roughly four fifths seen once. Source material: PBMCs or T cells enriched from blood (not recorded which). The receptors originated from a woman aged 45-65 years who had been exposed to COVID-19.

The V and J genes are TRBV7-9 and TRBJ2-3; 7 nucleotides agree with TRBD1. V lost 1 base, J lost 2 bases, and 3 bases stayed unmatched. The germline gives CDR1 SEHNR, CDR2 FQNEAQ (reference sequence). The CDR3 has 15 amino acids. The CDR3 spells CASSLGQGNTDTQYF. The CDR3 DNA is TGTGCCAGCAGCTTAGGACAGGGAAACACAGATACGCAGTATTTT. Combining the CDR3 with reference TRBV7-9 and TRBJ2-3 gives the whole variable domain DTGVSQNPRHKITKRGQNVTFRCDPISEHNRLYWYRQTLGQGPEFLTYFQNEAQLEKSRLLSDRFSAERPKGSFSTLEIQRTEQGDSAMYLCASSLGQGNTDTQYFGPGTRLTVL.

This chain uses TRBV12-3 or TRBV12-4 with TRBJ1-4; perhaps TRBD1 as D (5 bases). The CDR3 contains 12 residues. Trimming pared 4 bases from V and 16 bases from J, leaving 16 bases between. CDR3 protein: CASSSSAGRRFF. DNA of the CDR3: TGTGCCAGCAGTTCCTCAGCAGGGCGGAGGTTTTTT.

The rearrangement joins TRBV3-1 (or the pseudogene TRBV3-2) to TRBJ1-2; tentative D call: TRBD1 (5 bases). CDR3 length: 14 residues. Trimming cost V 0 bases and J 6 bases, with 11 bases left between them. CDR1 and CDR2 from the germline V gene are LGHDT and YNNKEL (reference sequence). The CDR3 sequence: CASSQDLRTNGYTF. In DNA form, the CDR3 reads TGTGCCAGCAGCCAAGATCTTAGGACAAATGGCTACACCTTC.

V and J are TRBV7-6 and TRBJ2-3; 11 bases map to TRBD2. This CDR3 region has 17 residues. V trimming: 2 bases; J trimming: 6 bases; junction bases outside the gene matches: 10. Germline CDR1 SGHVS, CDR2 FNYEAQ. The CDR3 nucleotides read TGTGCCAGCAGCTTAAGCTCGACTAGCGGGAATCGGGATACGCAGTATTTT. Its translation is CASSLSSTSGNRDTQYF.